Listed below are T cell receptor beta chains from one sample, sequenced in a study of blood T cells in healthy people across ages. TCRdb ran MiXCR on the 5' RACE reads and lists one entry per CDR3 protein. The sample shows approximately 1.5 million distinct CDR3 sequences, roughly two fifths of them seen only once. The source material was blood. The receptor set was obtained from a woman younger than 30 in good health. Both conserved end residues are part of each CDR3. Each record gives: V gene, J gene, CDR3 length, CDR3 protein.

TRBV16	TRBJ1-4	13	CASSRTWNEKLFF
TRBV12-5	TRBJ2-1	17	CASGLTTGRGSYNEQFF
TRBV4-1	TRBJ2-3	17	CASSQRVRQTSTDTQYF
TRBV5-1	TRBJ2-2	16	CASSLGISVNTGELFF
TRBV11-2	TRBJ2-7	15	CASSLGLADTYEQYF
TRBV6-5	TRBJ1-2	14	CASSRNRGQEGYTF
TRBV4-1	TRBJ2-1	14	CASSQDGTGDGQFF
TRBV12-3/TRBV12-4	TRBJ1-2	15	CASSQTAKFNYGYTF
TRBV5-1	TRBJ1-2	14	CASSSNDIACGYTF
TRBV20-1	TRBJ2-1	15	CSAPRGGYSYNEQFF
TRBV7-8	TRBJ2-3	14	CASSGSGPTDTQYF
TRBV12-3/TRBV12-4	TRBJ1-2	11	CASTTGYGYTF
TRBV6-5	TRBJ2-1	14	CASSVGASGNEQFF
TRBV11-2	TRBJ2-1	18	CASSLGLAGDLADNEQFF
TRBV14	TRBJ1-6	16	CASSQVWPPRDSPLHF
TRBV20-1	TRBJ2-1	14	CSARKGLAENEQFF
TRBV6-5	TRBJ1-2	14	CASSRDRTKKGCTF
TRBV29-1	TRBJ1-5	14	CSRARGQIEQPQHF
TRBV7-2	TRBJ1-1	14	CASNEGGGNTEAFF
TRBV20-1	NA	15	CSASSQRDSYNEQYF
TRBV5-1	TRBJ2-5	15	CASSLGRAYQETQYF
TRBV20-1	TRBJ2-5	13	CSGGRGRGETQYF
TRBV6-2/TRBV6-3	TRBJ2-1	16	CASSYNPQGEDDEQFF
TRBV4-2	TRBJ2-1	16	CASSLRTSGTHNEQFF
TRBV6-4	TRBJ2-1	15	CASSGGEGPYNEQFF
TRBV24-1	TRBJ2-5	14	CATTTAGGQETQYF
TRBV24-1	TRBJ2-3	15	CATSDLQGSADTQYF
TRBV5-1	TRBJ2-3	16	CASSLGRGAITDTQYF
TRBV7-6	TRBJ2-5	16	CASSLRVGLHPETQYF
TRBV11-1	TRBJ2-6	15	CASSQGRAGANVLTF
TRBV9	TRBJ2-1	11	CASSSQYEQFF
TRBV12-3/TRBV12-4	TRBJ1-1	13	CACSFRGATEAFF
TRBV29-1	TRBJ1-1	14	CSVAQGGLRTEAFF
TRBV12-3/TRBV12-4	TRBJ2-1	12	CASSPPGYEQFF
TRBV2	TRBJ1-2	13	CASRAGQSYGYTF
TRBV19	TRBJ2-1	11	CASNNYNEQFF
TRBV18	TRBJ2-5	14	CASSPWGQQETQYF
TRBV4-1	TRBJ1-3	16	CASSQGPPSSANTIYF
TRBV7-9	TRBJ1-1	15	CASSSPGHKNTEAFF
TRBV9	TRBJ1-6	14	CASSVQGANSPLHF